The sequence of this T cell receptor beta chain was determined in a study of blood T cell repertoires in COVID-19. Study-wide background: Samples came from the United States, Italy and Spain, spanning acute and convalescent COVID-19. The cDNA or gDNA used as material had been derived from T cells, B-cell-depleted T cells, or PBMCs.

Germline assignment: CDR1 MNHNS and CDR2 SASEGT. This CDR3 spans 16 amino acids. The V segment lost 2 bases and the J segment 3 bases; nucleotides outside the gene matches: 4. In the study's own analysis: Amplifying reference gene primers gave estimates of nucleated cell counts. Produced via immunoSEQ multiplex PCR; TCRdb's table is partial and in-frame only. That table supplies the V and J calls and clone size; D and trimming were determined from the DNA. The profile shows roughly 110,000 clones, about nine tenths of them singletons. Material: peripheral blood. This clonotype was sampled from a man between 35 and 55 years old with acute or convalescent COVID-19. J is TRBJ1-5 and V is TRBV6-1, with 10 positions matching TRBD1. The CDR3 nucleotides read TGTGCCAGCAGTGAATCCGACAGGGGGCTCAATCAGCCCCAGCATTTT. Its protein product is CASSESDRGLNQPQHF.